This TCR beta chain was captured in a study of control samples from healthy donors and cancer patients (dated by TCRdb to the early 2020s). A note on this clone: Its antigen target is currently unknown. No quality values exist for individual bases; no much larger clone is one base distant.

Libraries were made using the immunoSEQ multiplex PCR assay. TCRdb took this table from immuneACCESS and kept in-frame rearrangements with V and J called. Such tables lack part of the clones; where checked against another copy, unresolved V genes explain under half of the gap, and the rest is unexplained. The sample table shows over 150,000 clones, and around nine tenths are seen once. The ten largest make up about 1.4% of the sample. Compared with germline, V lacks 7 bases and J lacks 3 bases; bases without a gene match: 5. The CDR3 contains 13 residues, cysteine and phenylalanine counted. Of the read, only the CDR3 DNA is kept; its 39 bases are in frame from base 1.

Source material: blood. The V gene is TRBV12-3 or TRBV12-4 and the J gene is TRBJ2-7; 8 junctional bases match TRBD2. This TCR came from a man under 40 in good health. CDR3 protein: CASTAGTSYEQYF. The DNA reads as follows: TGTGCCAGCACGGCCGGGACTAGCTACGAGCAGTACTTC.